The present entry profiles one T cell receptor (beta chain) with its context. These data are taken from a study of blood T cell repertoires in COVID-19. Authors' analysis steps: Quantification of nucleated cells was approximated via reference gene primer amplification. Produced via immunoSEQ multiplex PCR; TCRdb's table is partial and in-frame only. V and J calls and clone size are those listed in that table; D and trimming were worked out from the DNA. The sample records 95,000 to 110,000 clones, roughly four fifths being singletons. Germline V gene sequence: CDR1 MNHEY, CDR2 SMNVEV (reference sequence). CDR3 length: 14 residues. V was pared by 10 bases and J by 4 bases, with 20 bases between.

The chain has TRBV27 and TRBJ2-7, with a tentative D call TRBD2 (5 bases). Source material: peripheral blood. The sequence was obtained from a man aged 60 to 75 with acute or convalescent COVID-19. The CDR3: CATGPSQRLYEQYF. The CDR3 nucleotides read TGTGCCACCGGACCCTCCCAGCGGTTATACGAGCAGTACTTC.